This TCR beta chain was captured in a study of blood T cell repertoires in COVID-19. The trim removed 4 bases at V and 1 base at J, leaving 8 bases unmatched. This CDR3 region has 17 residues. Germline V lookup: CDR1 KGHDR, CDR2 SFDVKD. This clone was found a few times. The protocol was immunoSEQ multiplex PCR, while the TCRdb copy is restricted to in-frame clones and leaves out a portion. This sample has around 250,000 clones, with 88% found just once. Specimen: peripheral blood. This rearrangement joins TRBV24-1 to TRBJ2-2, with TRBD1 matching over 7 bases. This sequence originates from a woman aged 70-85 years with COVID-19, enrolled during active disease. The chain's CDR3 is CATSDRRQGKNTGELFF. DNA for the CDR3: TGTGCCACCAGTGACCGGAGACAGGGAAAGAACACCGGGGAGCTGTTTTTT.